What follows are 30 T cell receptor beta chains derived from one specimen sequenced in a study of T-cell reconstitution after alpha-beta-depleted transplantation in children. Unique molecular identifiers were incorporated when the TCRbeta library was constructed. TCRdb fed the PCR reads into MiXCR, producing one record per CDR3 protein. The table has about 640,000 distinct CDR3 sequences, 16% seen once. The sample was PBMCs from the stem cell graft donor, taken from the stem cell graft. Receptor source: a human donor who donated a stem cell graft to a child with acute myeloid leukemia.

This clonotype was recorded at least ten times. CDR3 residues: CSAPRTGSLEQYF. The DNA for the CDR3 is TGCAGTGCTCCAAGGACAGGGTCACTCGAGCAGTACTTC. This chain connects TRBV20-1 to TRBJ2-7; 8 bases are a match to TRBD1. The CDR3 spans 13 residues. Germline loops: CDR1 DFQATT, CDR2 SNEGSKA (reference sequence). The junction had 9 bases not matched to a gene; V was cut back by 5 bases and J by 6 bases.

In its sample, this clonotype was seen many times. Written as DNA, the CDR3 is TGCAGTGCTCTTGCAGGACTCAGCTCCTACGAGCAGTACTTC. Residues: CSALAGLSSYEQYF. The rearrangement uses TRBV20-1 and TRBJ2-7; possibly TRBD2 for D (5 bases). In germline, CDR1 is DFQATT, CDR2 SNEGSKA (reference sequence). V gave up 5 bases and J gave up 0 bases, with 14 bases separating them. The CDR3 sequence is 14 residues long.

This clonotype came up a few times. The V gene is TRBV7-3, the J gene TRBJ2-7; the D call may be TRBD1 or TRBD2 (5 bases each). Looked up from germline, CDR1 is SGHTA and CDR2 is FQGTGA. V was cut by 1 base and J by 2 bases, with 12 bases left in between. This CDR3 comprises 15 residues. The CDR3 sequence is CASSLSRDGTYEQYF. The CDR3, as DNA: TGTGCCAGCAGCTTAAGTCGGGACGGGACCTACGAGCAGTACTTC.

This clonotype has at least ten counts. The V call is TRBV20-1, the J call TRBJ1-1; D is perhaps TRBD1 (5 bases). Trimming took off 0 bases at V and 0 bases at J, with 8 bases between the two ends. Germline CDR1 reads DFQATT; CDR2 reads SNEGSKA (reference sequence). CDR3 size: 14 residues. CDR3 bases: TGCAGTGCTAGAGATGGGGCTTTGAACACTGAAGCTTTCTTT. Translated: CSARDGALNTEAFF.

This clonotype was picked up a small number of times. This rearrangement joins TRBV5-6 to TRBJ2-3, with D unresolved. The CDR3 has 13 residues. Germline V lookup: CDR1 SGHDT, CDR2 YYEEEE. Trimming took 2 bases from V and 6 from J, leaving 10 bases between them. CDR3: CASSFLVRDTQYF. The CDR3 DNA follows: TGTGCCAGCAGCTTTTTAGTTAGGGATACGCAGTATTTT.

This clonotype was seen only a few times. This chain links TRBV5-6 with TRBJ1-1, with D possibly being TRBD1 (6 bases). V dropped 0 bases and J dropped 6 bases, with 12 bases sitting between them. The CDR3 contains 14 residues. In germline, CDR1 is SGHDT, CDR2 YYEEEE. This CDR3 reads CASSLGQAFPEAFF. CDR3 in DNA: TGTGCCAGCAGCTTGGGACAGGCATTCCCTGAAGCTTTCTTT.

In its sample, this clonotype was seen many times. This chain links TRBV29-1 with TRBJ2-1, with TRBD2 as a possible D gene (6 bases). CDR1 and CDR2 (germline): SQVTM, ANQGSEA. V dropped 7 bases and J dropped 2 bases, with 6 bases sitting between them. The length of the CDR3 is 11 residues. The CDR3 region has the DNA TGCAGCGGGAGGGCCTACAATGAGCAGTTCTTC. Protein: CSGRAYNEQFF.

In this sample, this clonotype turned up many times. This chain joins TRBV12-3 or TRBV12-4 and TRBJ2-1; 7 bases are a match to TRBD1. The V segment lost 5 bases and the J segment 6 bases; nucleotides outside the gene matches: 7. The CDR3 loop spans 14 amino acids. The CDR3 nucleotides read TGTGCCAGCAGTAACATCGACAGGGCCAATGAGCAGTTCTTC. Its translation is CASSNIDRANEQFF.

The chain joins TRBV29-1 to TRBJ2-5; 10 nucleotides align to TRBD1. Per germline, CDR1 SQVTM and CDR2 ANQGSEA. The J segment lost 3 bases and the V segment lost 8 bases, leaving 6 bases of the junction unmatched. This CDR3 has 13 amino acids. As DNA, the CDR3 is TGCAGCTCCGGGACAGGGGAAAAAGAGACCCAGTACTTC. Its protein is CSSGTGEKETQYF.

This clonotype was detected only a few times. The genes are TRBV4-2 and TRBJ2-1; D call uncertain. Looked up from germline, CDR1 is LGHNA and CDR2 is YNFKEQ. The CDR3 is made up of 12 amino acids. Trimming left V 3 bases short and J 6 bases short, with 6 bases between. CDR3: CASSHLGNEQFF. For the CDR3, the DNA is TGTGCCAGCAGCCATTTGGGCAATGAGCAGTTCTTC.

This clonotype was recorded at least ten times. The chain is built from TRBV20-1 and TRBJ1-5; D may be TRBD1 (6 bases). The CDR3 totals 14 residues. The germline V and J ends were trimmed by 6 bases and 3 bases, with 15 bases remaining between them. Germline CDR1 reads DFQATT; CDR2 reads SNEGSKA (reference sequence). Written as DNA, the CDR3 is TGCAGTGCCGGGGGGCTCATGGACAATCAGCCCCAGCATTTT. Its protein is CSAGGLMDNQPQHF.

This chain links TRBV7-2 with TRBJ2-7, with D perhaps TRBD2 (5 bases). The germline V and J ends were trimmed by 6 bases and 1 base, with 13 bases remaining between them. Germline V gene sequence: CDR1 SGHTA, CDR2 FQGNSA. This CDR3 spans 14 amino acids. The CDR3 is CASSSTRTSYEQYF. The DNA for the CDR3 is TGTGCCAGCAGTTCCACTCGGACTTCCTACGAGCAGTACTTC. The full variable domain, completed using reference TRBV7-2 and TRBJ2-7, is GAGVSQSPSNKVTEKGKDVELRCDPISGHTALYWYRQSLGQGLEFLIYFQGNSAPDKSGLPSDRFSAERTGGSVSTLTIQRTQQEDSAVYLCASSSTRTSYEQYFGPGTRLTVT.

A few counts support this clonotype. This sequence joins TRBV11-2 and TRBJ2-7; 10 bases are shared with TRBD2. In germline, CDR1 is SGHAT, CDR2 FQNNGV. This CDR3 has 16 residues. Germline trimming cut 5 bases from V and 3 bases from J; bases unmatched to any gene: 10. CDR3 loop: CASSRLAGLADYEQYF. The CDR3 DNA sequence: TGTGCCAGCAGCCGCCTGGCCGGACTAGCGGACTACGAGCAGTACTTC.

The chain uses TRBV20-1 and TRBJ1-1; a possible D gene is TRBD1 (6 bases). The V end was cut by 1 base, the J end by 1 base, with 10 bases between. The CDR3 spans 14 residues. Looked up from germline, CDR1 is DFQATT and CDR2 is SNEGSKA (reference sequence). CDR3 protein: CSARAAGANTEAFF. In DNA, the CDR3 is TGCAGTGCTAGAGCGGCAGGGGCGAACACTGAAGCTTTCTTT.

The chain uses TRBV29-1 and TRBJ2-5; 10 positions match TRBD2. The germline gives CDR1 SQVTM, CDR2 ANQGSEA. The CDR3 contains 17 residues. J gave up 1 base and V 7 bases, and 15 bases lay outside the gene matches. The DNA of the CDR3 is TGCAGCGCCGAGACTAGCGGGCGTTTCTATCCCCAAGAGACCCAGTACTTC. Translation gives CSAETSGRFYPQETQYF. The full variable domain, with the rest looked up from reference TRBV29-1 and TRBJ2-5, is SAVISQKPSRDICQRGTSLTIQCQVDSQVTMMFWYRQQPGQSLTLIATANQGSEATYESGFVIDKFPISRPNLTFSTLTVSNMSPEDSSIYLCSAETSGRFYPQETQYFGPGTRLLVL.

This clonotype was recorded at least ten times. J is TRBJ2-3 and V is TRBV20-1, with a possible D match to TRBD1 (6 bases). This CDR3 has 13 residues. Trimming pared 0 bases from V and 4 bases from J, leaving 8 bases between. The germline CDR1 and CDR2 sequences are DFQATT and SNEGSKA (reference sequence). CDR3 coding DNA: TGCAGTGCTAGAGATACAGGGTCAGATACGCAGTATTTT. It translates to CSARDTGSDTQYF.

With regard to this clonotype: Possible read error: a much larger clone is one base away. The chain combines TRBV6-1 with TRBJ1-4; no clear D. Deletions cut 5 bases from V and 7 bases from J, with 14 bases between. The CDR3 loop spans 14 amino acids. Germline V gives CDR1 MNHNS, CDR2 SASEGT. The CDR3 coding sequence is TGTGCCAGCAGTCCTCCTGGGCCCTTTGAAAAACTGTTTTTT. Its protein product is CASSPPGPFEKLFF.

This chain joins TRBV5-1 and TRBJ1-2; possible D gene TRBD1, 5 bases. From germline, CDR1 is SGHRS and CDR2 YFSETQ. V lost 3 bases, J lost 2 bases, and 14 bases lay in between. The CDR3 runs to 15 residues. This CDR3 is CASSWAGTANYGYTF. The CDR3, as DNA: TGCGCCAGCAGCTGGGCCGGGACGGCGAACTATGGCTACACCTTC.

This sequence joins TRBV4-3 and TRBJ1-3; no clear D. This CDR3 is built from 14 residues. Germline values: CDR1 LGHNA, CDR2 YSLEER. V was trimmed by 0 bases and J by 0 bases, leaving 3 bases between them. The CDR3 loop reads CASSQDYSGNTIYF. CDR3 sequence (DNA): TGCGCCAGCAGCCAAGACTACTCTGGAAACACCATATATTTT.

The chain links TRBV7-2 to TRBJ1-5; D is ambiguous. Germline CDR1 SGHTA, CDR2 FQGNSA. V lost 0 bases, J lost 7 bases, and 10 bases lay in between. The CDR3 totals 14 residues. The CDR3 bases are TGTGCCAGCAGCTTAGCCCGAACGGACCAGCCCCAGCATTTT. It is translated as CASSLARTDQPQHF.

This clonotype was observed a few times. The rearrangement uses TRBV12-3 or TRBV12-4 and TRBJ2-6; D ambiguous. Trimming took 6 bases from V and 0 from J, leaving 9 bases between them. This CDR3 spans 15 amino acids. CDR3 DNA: TGTGCCAGCAGCCAAGATCCCTCTGGGGCCAACGTCCTGACTTTC. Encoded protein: CASSQDPSGANVLTF.

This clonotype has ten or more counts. In nucleotides, the CDR3 is TGCAGCGTTGACGTAGGGGGGACAGGGGTCACCGGGGAGCTGTTTTTT. This translates into CSVDVGGTGVTGELFF. The rearrangement links TRBV29-1 to TRBJ2-2, with 10 bases aligning to TRBD1. This CDR3 spans 16 amino acids. Trimming removed 3 bases from V and 4 bases from J; junction bases left unmatched: 8. Germline CDR1 is SQVTM and CDR2 is ANQGSEA.

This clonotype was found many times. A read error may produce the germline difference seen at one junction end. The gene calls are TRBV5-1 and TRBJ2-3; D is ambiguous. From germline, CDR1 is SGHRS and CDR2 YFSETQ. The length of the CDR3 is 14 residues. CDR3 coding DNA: TGTGCCAGCAGCTTAGGTGTCTCCACAGATACGCAGTATTTT. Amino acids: CASSLGVSTDTQYF.

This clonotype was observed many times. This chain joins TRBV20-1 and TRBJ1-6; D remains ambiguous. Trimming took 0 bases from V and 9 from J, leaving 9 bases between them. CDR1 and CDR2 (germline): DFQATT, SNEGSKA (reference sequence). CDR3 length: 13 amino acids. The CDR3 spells CSARDPQTSPLHF. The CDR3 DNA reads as TGCAGTGCTAGAGATCCCCAGACTTCACCCCTCCACTTT.

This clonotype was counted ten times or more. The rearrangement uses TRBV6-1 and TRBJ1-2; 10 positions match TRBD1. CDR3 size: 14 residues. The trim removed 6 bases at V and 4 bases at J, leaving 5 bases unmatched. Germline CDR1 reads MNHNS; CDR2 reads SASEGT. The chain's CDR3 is CASREDRGFYGYTF. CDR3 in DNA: TGTGCCAGCAGAGAGGACAGGGGGTTCTATGGCTACACCTTC.

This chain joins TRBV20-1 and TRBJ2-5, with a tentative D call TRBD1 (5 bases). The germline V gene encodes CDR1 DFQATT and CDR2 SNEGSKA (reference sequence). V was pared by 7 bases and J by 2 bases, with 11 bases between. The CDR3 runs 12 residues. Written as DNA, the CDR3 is TGCAGTGAGAAGGGGCGGCAAGAGACCCAGTACTTC. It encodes CSEKGRQETQYF.

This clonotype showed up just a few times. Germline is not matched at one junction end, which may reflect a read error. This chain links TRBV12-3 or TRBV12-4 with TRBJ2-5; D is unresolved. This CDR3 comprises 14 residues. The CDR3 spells CASSLTGPQGTQYF. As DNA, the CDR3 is TGTGCCAGCAGTCTAACCGGGCCTCAAGGGACCCAGTACTTC.

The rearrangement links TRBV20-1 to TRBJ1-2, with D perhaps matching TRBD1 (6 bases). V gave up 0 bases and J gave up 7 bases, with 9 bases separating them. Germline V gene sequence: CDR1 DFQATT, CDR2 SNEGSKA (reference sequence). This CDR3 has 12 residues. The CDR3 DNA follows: TGCAGTGCTAGAGACAGGGGTTTTGGCTACACCTTC. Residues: CSARDRGFGYTF.

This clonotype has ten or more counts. In DNA, the CDR3 is TGTGCCAGCAGGAGGGACAGGGACAATGAGCAGTTCTTC. This encodes CASRRDRDNEQFF. The gene calls are TRBV7-2 and TRBJ2-1, with 9 bases that match TRBD1. The CDR3 runs 13 residues. V gave up 6 bases and J gave up 5 bases; unmatched junction bases: 2. CDR1 and CDR2 (germline): SGHTA, FQGNSA.

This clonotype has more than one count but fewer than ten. The CDR3 is CASSLGSATGELFF. The CDR3 DNA reads TGTGCCAGCAGCTTAGGGTCAGCTACCGGGGAGCTGTTTTTT. The chain is built from TRBV7-8 and TRBJ2-2; D is uncertain. The CDR3 extends over 14 amino acids. V dropped 1 base and J dropped 5 bases, with 8 bases sitting between them. Germline values: CDR1 SGHVS, CDR2 FQNEAQ.